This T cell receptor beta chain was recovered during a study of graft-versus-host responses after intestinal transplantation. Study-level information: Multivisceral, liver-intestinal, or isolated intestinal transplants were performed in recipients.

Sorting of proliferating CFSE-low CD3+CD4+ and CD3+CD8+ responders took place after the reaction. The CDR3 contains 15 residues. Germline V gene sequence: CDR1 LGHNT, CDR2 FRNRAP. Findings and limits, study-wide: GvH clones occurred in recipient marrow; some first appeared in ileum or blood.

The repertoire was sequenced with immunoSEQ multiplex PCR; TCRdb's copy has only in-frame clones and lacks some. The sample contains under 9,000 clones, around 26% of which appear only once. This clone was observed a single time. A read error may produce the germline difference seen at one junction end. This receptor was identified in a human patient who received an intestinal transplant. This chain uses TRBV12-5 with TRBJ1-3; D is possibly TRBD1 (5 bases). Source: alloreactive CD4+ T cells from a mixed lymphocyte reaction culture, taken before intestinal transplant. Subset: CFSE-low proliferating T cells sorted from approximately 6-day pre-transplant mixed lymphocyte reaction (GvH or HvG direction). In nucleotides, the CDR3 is TGTGCTAGTGGTTTCAGGGCGTCGGTGACCGGGGAGTTGTTTTTT. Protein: CASGFRASVTGELFF.